The sequence of this T cell receptor (beta chain) was determined in a study of CD8 T cells in Susac syndrome. Germline V lookup: CDR1 MNHNS, CDR2 SASEGT. V shed 2 bases, J shed 0 bases, and the junction held 4 bases outside the gene matches. The CDR3 is 15 residues long. With random hexamers, reverse transcription was performed on roughly 0.5 to 1 ug of RNA. TCRdb processed the immunoSEQ multiplex PCR reads anew with MiXCR; each CDR3 protein has one entry. There are more than 75,000 distinct CDR3 sequences in the sample; roughly 91% occur only once, and 0.3% to 0.4% lies in the top ten. The V and J genes are TRBV6-1 and TRBJ2-7, with 7 bases that match TRBD1. Sequenced sample: CD8+ T cells from PBMCs. This TCR derives from a human donor in good health. CDR3 DNA sequence: TGTGCCAGCAGTGAACGACAGGGAGACTCCTACGAGCAGTACTTC. It encodes CASSERQGDSYEQYF.